This T cell receptor beta chain was sequenced during a study of T cell responses to AZD1222 COVID-19 vaccine. Study-level findings and limits: The breadth and depth of Spike-specific TCRs increased once two AZD1222 doses had been given.

On this clone: What it binds is unknown.

Assay: immunoSEQ multiplex PCR; the TCRdb copy retains only in-frame clones and omits some. The sample holds 150,000 to 180,000 clones; less than 90% are singletons and the top ten take 4.5% to 6%. The TCR was taken from an adult in good health. Sequencing was performed on peripheral blood, taken on day 0 of MenACWY control vaccination.

In nucleotides, the CDR3 is TGTGCCAGCAGCCGGGGACAGGGGTCCAATTCACCCCTCCACTTT. Its translation: CASSRGQGSNSPLHF. The gene calls are TRBV7-6 and TRBJ1-6, with 10 bases identical to TRBD1. In germline, CDR1 is SGHVS, CDR2 FNYEAQ. V lost 5 bases, J lost 7 bases, and 5 bases stayed unmatched. CDR3 length: 15 amino acids.